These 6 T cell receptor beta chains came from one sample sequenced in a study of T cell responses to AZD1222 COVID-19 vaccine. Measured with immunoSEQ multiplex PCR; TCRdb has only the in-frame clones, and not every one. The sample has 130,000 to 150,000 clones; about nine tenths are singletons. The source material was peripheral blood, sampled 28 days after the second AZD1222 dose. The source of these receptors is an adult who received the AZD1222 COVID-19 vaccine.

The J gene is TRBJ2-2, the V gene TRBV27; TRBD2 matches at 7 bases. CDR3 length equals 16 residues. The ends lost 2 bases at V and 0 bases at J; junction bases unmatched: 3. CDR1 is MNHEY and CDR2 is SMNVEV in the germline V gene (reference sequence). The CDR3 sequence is CASSLNAGANTGELFF. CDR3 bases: TGTGCCAGCAGTTTAAACGCGGGAGCGAACACCGGGGAGCTGTTTTTT.

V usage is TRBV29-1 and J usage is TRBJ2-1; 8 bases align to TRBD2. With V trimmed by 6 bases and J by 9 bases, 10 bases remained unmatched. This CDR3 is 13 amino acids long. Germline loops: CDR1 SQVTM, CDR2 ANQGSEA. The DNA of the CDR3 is TGCAGCGTCCGGAGAGCGGGGGTAAGTGAGCAGTTCTTC. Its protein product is CSVRRAGVSEQFF.

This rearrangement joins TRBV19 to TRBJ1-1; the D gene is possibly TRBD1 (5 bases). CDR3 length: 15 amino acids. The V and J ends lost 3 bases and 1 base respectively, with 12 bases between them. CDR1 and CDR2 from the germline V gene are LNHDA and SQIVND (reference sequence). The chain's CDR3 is CASSMAPGPNTEAFF. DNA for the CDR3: TGTGCCAGTAGTATGGCACCGGGGCCGAACACTGAAGCTTTCTTT. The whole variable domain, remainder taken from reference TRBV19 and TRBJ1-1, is DGGITQSPKYLFRKEGQNVTLSCEQNLNHDAMYWYRQDPGQGLRLIYYSQIVNDFQKGDIAEGYSVSREKKESFPLTVTSAQKNPTAFYLCASSMAPGPNTEAFFGQGTRLTVV.

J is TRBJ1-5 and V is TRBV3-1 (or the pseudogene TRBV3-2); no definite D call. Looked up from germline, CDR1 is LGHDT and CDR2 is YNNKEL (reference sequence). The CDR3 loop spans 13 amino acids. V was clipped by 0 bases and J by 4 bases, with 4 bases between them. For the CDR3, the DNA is TGTGCCAGCAGCCAAGAGCGGAATCAGCCCCAGCATTTT. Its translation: CASSQERNQPQHF.

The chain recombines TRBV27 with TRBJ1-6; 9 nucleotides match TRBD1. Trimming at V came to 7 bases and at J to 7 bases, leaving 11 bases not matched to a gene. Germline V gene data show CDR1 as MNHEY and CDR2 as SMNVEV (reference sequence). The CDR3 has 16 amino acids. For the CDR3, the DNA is TGTGCCAGCAAGGGGGGGACAGGGAGAGGGAATTCACCCCTCCACTTT. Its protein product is CASKGGTGRGNSPLHF.

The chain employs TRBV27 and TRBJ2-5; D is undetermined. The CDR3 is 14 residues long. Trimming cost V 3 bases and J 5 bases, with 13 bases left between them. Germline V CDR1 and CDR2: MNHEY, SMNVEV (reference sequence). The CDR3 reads CASSFEFRVETQYF. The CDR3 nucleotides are TGTGCCAGCAGTTTTGAATTTAGGGTGGAGACCCAGTACTTC.